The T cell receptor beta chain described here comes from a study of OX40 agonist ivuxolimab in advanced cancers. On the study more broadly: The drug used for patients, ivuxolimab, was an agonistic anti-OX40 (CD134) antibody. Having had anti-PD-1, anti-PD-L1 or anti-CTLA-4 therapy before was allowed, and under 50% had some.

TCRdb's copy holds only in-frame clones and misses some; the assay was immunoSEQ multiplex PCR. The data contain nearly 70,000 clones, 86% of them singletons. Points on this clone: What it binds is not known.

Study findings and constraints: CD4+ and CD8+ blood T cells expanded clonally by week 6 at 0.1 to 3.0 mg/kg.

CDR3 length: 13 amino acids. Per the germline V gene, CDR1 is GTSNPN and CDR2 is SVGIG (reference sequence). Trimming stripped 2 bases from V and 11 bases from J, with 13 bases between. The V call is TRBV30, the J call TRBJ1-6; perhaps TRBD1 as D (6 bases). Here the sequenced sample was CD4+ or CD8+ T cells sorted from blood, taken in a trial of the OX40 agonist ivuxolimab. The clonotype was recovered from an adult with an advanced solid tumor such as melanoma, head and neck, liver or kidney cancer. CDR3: CAWSTSRGAPLHF. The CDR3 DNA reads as TGTGCCTGGAGTACTTCGAGGGGGGCACCCCTCCACTTT.